This TCR beta chain was identified during a study of cytomegalovirus exposure and HLA in healthy donors. Study-wide results and limits: The majority of TCR sequences were rare, yet some public TCRs appeared in many donors. Differences between HLA loci emerged in a later analysis of TCR association rates, with DRB1 most and HLA-C fewest. Productive rates of about 90% or about 30% were seen for most TCR beta V segments in an earlier analysis.

V was shortened by 6 bases and J by 0 bases, with 3 bases between the two germline ends. This CDR3 has 11 residues. Per the germline V gene, CDR1 is SNHLY and CDR2 is FYNNEI. PCR used 60 Vbeta primers and 13 Jbeta primers. The assay was immunoSEQ multiplex PCR, and TCRdb's table has in-frame clones only and misses some. The table has 100,000 to 150,000 clones, 65% to 80% seen once; the top ten hold 2.5% to 3.5%. In regard to this clone: Antigen unknown.

This sequence joins TRBV2 and TRBJ2-7; D gene ambiguous. The sequencing input was PBMCs. This sequence was found in a woman aged 40 to 50 in good health and CMV-seropositive. The CDR3 DNA is TGTGCCAGCAGCTTCTCCTACGAGCAGTACTTC. Residues: CASSFSYEQYF.